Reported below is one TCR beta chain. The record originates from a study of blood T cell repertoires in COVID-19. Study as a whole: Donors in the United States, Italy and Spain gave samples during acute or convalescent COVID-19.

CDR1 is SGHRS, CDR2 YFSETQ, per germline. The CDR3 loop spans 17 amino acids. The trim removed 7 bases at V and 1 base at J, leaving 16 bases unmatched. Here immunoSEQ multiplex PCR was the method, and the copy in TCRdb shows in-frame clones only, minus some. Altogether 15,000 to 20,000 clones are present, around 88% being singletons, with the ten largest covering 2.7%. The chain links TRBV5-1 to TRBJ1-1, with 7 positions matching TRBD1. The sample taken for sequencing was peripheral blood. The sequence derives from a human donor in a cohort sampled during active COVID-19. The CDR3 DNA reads TGCGCCAGCTCACCCCGGGACAGCCCCTTAAGGAACACTGAAGCTTTCTTT. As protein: CASSPRDSPLRNTEAFF. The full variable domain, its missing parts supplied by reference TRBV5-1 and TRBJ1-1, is KAGVTQTPRYLIKTRGQQVTLSCSPISGHRSVSWYQQTPGQGLQFLFEYFSETQRNKGNFPGRFSGRQFSNSRSEMNVSTLELGDSALYLCASSPRDSPLRNTEAFFGQGTRLTVV.